This TCR beta chain was captured by sequencing in a study of shared clonotypes between healthy human individuals. Points from the study as a whole: Several donors had about 5% of their naive CD4 clonotypes in common. Naive subsets, compared against memory subsets, generally had larger estimated richness values.

Naive-designated CD8 cells lacked CD45RO, were positively enriched for CCR7, and omitted terminally differentiated effector memory CD45RA+ cells. V lost 1 base, J lost 2 bases, and 7 bases stayed unmatched. CDR1 is SGHVS and CDR2 is FQNEAQ in the germline V gene. The CDR3 covers 19 residues. Concerning this clone itself: Its target is not known.

Deep-level running was used for the assay. Sequencing was performed with immunoSEQ multiplex PCR; in TCRdb, only in-frame clones are kept and a portion is missing. Here the sample spans around 2,100,000 clones, about 94% being singletons. V gene TRBV7-8 combines with J gene TRBJ2-1; 14 nucleotides line up with TRBD2. This clonotype was obtained from a man between 18 and 29 years old in good health. Sequenced: naive CD8+ T cells sorted from blood. CDR3 sequence reads: CASSLGLAGGYRPYNEQFF. The CDR3 coding sequence is TGTGCCAGCAGCTTAGGACTAGCGGGGGGGTATCGCCCCTACAATGAGCAGTTCTTC.